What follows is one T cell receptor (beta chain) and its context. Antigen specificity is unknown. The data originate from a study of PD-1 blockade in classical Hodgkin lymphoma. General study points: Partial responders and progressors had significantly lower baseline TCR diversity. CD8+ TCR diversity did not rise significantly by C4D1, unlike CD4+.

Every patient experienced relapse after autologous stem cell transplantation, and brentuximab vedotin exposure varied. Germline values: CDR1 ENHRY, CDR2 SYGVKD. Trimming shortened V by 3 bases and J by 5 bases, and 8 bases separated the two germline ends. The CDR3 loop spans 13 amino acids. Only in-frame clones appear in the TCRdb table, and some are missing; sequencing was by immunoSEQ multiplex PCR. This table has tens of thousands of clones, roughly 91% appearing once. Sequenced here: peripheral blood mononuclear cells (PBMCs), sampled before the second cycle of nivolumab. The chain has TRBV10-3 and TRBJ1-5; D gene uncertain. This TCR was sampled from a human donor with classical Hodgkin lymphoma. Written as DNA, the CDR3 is TGTGCCATCAGTGAAACAGTTGATCAGCCCCAGCATTTT. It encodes CAISETVDQPQHF.